The rows below give T cell receptor beta chains drawn from one sample of a study of T cells after yellow fever vaccination. TCRdb used MiXCR to reprocess the 5' RACE reads, holding one entry per CDR3 protein. The data hold some 600,000 distinct CDR3 sequences, with approximately 13% observed a single time. Sample: PBMCs, taken on the day of the yellow fever booster vaccination. All receptors come from a man aged 25 to 40 who received the YFV17D yellow fever vaccine. The CDR3 runs from the conserved cysteine through the conserved F or W. D genes are given only for firm matches.

TRBV5-4,TRBJ1-6,-,CASSSTESYNSPLHF
TRBV3-1,TRBJ1-2,-,CASSQDGGSRGYTF
TRBV30,TRBJ2-7,-,CAWGDTRGAGYEQYF
TRBV2,TRBJ2-1,-,CASSGTPEGEQFF
TRBV18,TRBJ2-7,TRBD1,CASSPYRDRLGEQYF
TRBV28,TRBJ2-3,-,CASSPNRGGGDTQYF
TRBV10-3,TRBJ2-1,TRBD1,CAIRGTGGNNEQFF
TRBV5-4,TRBJ2-1,-,CASSLVAVAYNEQFF
TRBV10-2,TRBJ2-1,-,CASSETSVYGEQFF
TRBV6-4,TRBJ2-2,TRBD2,CASSDSGWNSGRAPGELFF
TRBV21-1,TRBJ2-7,-,CASSIWRAGEQYF
TRBV6-2/TRBV6-3,TRBJ2-7,-,CASSLAGGTGSSYEQYF
TRBV20-1,TRBJ1-3,TRBD1,CSANRGFSGNTIYF
TRBV7-2,TRBJ2-5,TRBD1,CASSSDRAYETQYF
TRBV20-1,TRBJ2-5,TRBD2,CSATRGGQYF
TRBV4-3,TRBJ1-1,-,CASSQDGTAIEAFF
TRBV3-1,TRBJ2-7,TRBD2,CASSKKTSGRNLDF
TRBV20-1,TRBJ2-3,-,CSAAPTETTDTQYF
TRBV29-1,TRBJ2-7,-,CSVEVQATGEQYF
TRBV12-3/TRBV12-4,TRBJ2-2,TRBD2,CALGLVGTGELFF
TRBV5-4,TRBJ1-1,-,CASRGGHTNTEAFF
TRBV5-1,TRBJ2-5,TRBD1,CASSLGRQGQETQYF
TRBV11-3,TRBJ2-1,TRBD1,CASSSRGKTGTYNEQFF
TRBV18,TRBJ1-1,TRBD1,CASSPAPGTVNTEAFF
TRBV12-3/TRBV12-4,TRBJ2-7,-,CASSWSPSGRADEQYF
TRBV6-2/TRBV6-3,TRBJ2-7,-,CASSVAESYEQYF
TRBV9,TRBJ2-5,TRBD2,CASSVAPGGSGSGKTQYF
TRBV4-3,TRBJ2-1,TRBD2,CASSQGSGRGEQFF
TRBV12-3/TRBV12-4,TRBJ2-3,TRBD2,CASSPRTSGSTSRPQYF
TRBV7-2,TRBJ2-4,TRBD1,CASSRPGTGLNIQYF
TRBV12-3/TRBV12-4,TRBJ1-3,-,CASSFRGSSGNTIYF
TRBV5-1,TRBJ2-3,-,CASSLRGSSTDTQYF
TRBV15,TRBJ2-7,-,CATSWVLSYEQYF
TRBV7-2,TRBJ2-3,-,CASSSGLSTDTQYF
TRBV7-9,TRBJ2-7,-,CASSLGGLGGEQYF
TRBV29-1,TRBJ2-4,-,CSATGGAKNIQYF
TRBV12-5,TRBJ1-2,-,CASGSVDSRPTF
TRBV5-8,TRBJ1-5,-,CASSLVGSGNQPQHF
TRBV4-3,TRBJ2-7,TRBD1,CASSTSTGTYEQYF
TRBV4-3,TRBJ2-1,-,CASSPSPEEQFF
TRBV20-1,TRBJ2-3,TRBD2,CSARGLAGVSDTQYF
TRBV30,TRBJ2-6,-,CAWSRMTGANVLTF
TRBV27,TRBJ2-7,TRBD1,CASGRQGITYEQYF
TRBV28,TRBJ2-1,-,CASSFGHPVFF
TRBV14,TRBJ2-1,-,CASSQDLLGGSNEQFF
TRBV4-3,TRBJ2-6,-,CASSRDPTLSGANVLTF
TRBV20-1,TRBJ1-6,-,CSARAHRDYSPLHF
TRBV7-2,TRBJ2-3,TRBD1,CASSLRGRDTQYF
TRBV7-3,TRBJ1-2,-,CASSLTKDSHGYTF
TRBV27,TRBJ2-3,-,CASSYGTGTRQYF